These 17 T cell receptor beta chains originate from one sample sequenced in a study of T cell responses to AZD1222 COVID-19 vaccine. Sequencing used immunoSEQ multiplex PCR; TCRdb keeps in-frame clones, though not all of them. The sample carries about 75,000 clones, about 91% recorded once. Sequenced here: peripheral blood, sampled 28 days after the second dose of the MenACWY control vaccine. These receptors were taken from an adult who received the MenACWY meningococcal vaccine as a control.

J is TRBJ1-5 and V is TRBV6-2 or TRBV6-3; D is undetermined. The germline V and J ends were trimmed by 4 bases and 1 base, with 11 bases remaining between them. The CDR3 length is 15 residues. Germline CDR1 MNHEY, CDR2 SVGEGT. CDR3 sequence reads: CASSSKGRSNQPQHF. The DNA of the CDR3 is TGTGCCAGCAGTTCCAAGGGAAGGAGCAATCAGCCCCAGCATTTT.

This rearrangement joins TRBV30 to TRBJ1-1; tentative D call: TRBD1 (5 bases). Germline values: CDR1 GTSNPN, CDR2 SVGIG (reference sequence). V was cut by 2 bases and J by 5 bases, with 18 bases left in between. The CDR3 covers 15 residues. CDR3 amino acids: CAWSPDQGLSTEAFF. The DNA of the CDR3 is TGTGCCTGGAGTCCAGACCAGGGTCTGAGTACTGAAGCTTTCTTT.

V is TRBV19 and J is TRBJ1-3; D call uncertain. The CDR3 is 14 residues long. CDR1 LNHDA and CDR2 SQIVND come from the germline V gene (reference sequence). The V end was cut by 6 bases, the J end by 0 bases, with 9 bases between. CDR3 in DNA: TGTGCCAGTAGAAGGCAGAGCTCTGGAAACACCATATATTTT. The encoded protein is CASRRQSSGNTIYF. Filled out from reference TRBV19 and TRBJ1-3, the complete variable domain reads DGGITQSPKYLFRKEGQNVTLSCEQNLNHDAMYWYRQDPGQGLRLIYYSQIVNDFQKGDIAEGYSVSREKKESFPLTVTSAQKNPTAFYLCASRRQSSGNTIYFGEGSWLTVV.

The chain links TRBV15 to TRBJ2-1; D is perhaps TRBD1 or TRBD2 (6 bases each). V was trimmed by 1 base and J by 0 bases, leaving 10 bases between them. Germline CDR1 reads LNHNV; CDR2 reads YYDKDF (reference sequence). CDR3 length: 16 amino acids. The CDR3 reads CATSRVRGPSYNEQFF. DNA of the CDR3: TGTGCCACCAGCAGAGTTCGGGGGCCCTCCTACAATGAGCAGTTCTTC.

The chain combines TRBV19 with TRBJ1-1; D unclear. CDR1 and CDR2 (germline): LNHDA, SQIVND (reference sequence). The CDR3 covers 14 residues. V lost 9 bases, J lost 5 bases, and 19 bases lay in between. This CDR3 is CASVEGGRETEAFF. As DNA, the CDR3 is TGTGCCAGCGTGGAGGGCGGCCGGGAAACTGAAGCTTTCTTT.

The rearrangement links TRBV19 to TRBJ1-5, with 9 bases fitting TRBD1. The CDR3 has 17 amino acids. From germline, CDR1 is LNHDA and CDR2 SQIVND (reference sequence). The V segment lost 5 bases and the J segment 3 bases; nucleotides outside the gene matches: 11. The CDR3 bases are TGTGCCAGTAGTTCGACGAGGACAGGGGTGTCCAATCAGCCCCAGCATTTT. Protein product: CASSSTRTGVSNQPQHF.

The chain recombines TRBV5-1 with TRBJ2-1; TRBD1 aligns across 8 bases. Germline trimming cut 4 bases from V and 4 bases from J; bases unmatched to any gene: 10. Germline CDR1 SGHRS, CDR2 YFSETQ. There are 16 residues in the CDR3. The CDR3 is CASSTPPGQAYNEQFF. CDR3 in DNA: TGCGCCAGCAGCACACCACCGGGACAGGCATACAATGAGCAGTTCTTC.

This clone was seen just once. The rearrangement joins TRBV4-1 to TRBJ1-2, with D hard to call. This CDR3 has 16 residues. The germline CDR1 and CDR2 sequences are MGHRA and YSYEKL. Trimming removed 0 bases from V and 2 bases from J, with 13 bases in between. The CDR3 protein is CASSQEDQGLNYGYTF. The CDR3 DNA reads TGCGCCAGCAGCCAAGAAGATCAAGGTTTAAACTATGGCTACACCTTC.

This chain connects TRBV5-1 to TRBJ2-1, with TRBD1 matching 10 bases. V was clipped by 5 bases and J by 6 bases; unmatched bases: 8. The CDR3 has 15 residues. CDR1 is SGHRS and CDR2 is YFSETQ in the germline V gene. The CDR3 DNA reads as TGCGCCAGCAGTTTTACGGGACAGGGGTCCAATGAGCAGTTCTTC. It is translated as CASSFTGQGSNEQFF.

The chain combines TRBV15 with TRBJ1-2; the D is unclear. Germline-derived CDR1 and CDR2 are LNHNV and YYDKDF (reference sequence). Trimming pared 2 bases from V and 10 bases from J, leaving 11 bases between. This CDR3 region has 12 residues. The CDR3 sequence is CATSRLDIPYTF. The CDR3 DNA sequence: TGTGCCACCAGCAGATTAGACATTCCCTACACCTTC.

This chain links TRBV10-3 with TRBJ1-1; D call uncertain. CDR3 length: 13 residues. Trimming shortened V by 4 bases and J by 1 base, and 7 bases separated the two germline ends. CDR1 ENHRY and CDR2 SYGVKD come from the germline V gene. This CDR3 reads CAISGPRNTEAFF. The DNA of the CDR3 is TGTGCCATCAGTGGCCCTAGGAACACTGAAGCTTTCTTT.

This chain connects TRBV5-1 to TRBJ1-1; D is uncertain. V lost 3 bases and J lost 7, with 10 bases in between. Germline loops: CDR1 SGHRS, CDR2 YFSETQ. The CDR3 has 12 residues. The chain's CDR3 is CASSSDGDEAFF. The CDR3 coding sequence is TGCGCCAGCAGCTCGGACGGCGATGAAGCTTTCTTT.

The chain couples TRBV30 to TRBJ1-3; no clear D gene. The V gene's germline CDR1 is GTSNPN and CDR2 SVGIG (reference sequence). CDR3 size: 13 residues. The V gene lost 0 bases and the J gene lost 4 bases, with 7 bases spanning the gap. The CDR3 DNA reads TGTGCCTGGAGTGTGGGCGGAGGAAACACCATATATTTT. Translation: CAWSVGGGNTIYF.

The V and J genes are TRBV25-1 and TRBJ1-6; D is uncertain. The V gene's germline CDR1 is MGHDK and CDR2 SYGVNS. The CDR3 covers 14 residues. Trimming cost V 4 bases and J 7 bases, with 11 bases left between them. In nucleotides, the CDR3 is TGTGCCAGCAGTGGGACGGGAGGGAATTCACCCCTCCACTTT. This codes for CASSGTGGNSPLHF.

This clone was observed a single time. J is TRBJ1-1 and V is TRBV7-3, with TRBD1 identical over 10 bases. Germline values: CDR1 SGHTA, CDR2 FQGTGA. CDR3 length equals 15 residues. With V trimmed by 5 bases and J by 4 bases, 7 bases remained unmatched. The CDR3 reads CASSPRTGGSTEAFF. Written as DNA, the CDR3 is TGTGCCAGCAGCCCCCGGACAGGGGGTTCCACTGAAGCTTTCTTT.

In its sample, this clone was seen once. This rearrangement joins TRBV7-8 to TRBJ1-4; TRBD1 aligns across 11 bases. J lost 4 bases, V lost 5 bases, and 6 bases had no gene match. CDR1 and CDR2 (germline): SGHVS, FQNEAQ. The CDR3 length is 16 residues. CDR3 in DNA: TGTGCCAGCAGCCTACGGGACAGGGGGGTTAATGAAAAACTGTTTTTT. Translated, it gives CASSLRDRGVNEKLFF.

This chain connects TRBV9 to TRBJ2-1; 11 bases are a match to TRBD2. Germline CDR1 and CDR2: SGDLS and YYNGEE. The V and J ends lost 4 bases and 10 bases, in that order; junction bases with no gene match: 13. CDR3 length equals 16 residues. The CDR3 sequence is CASSPIGSGGDSEQFF. The CDR3 DNA reads TGTGCCAGCAGCCCTATAGGTAGCGGGGGGGACAGCGAGCAGTTCTTC.